The rows below give T cell receptor beta chains drawn from one sample of a study of blood T cell repertoires in COVID-19. Some clones are missing from TCRdb's copy, which holds only in-frame ones; the method was immunoSEQ multiplex PCR. The table shows 250,000 to 400,000 clones, with around 87% occurring only once. The sample taken for sequencing was PBMCs or T cells enriched from blood (not recorded which). The receptor set was obtained from a woman aged 25-40 years who had recovered from COVID-19. Both conserved end residues are part of each CDR3. D genes are given only for firm matches. The size of a clone is reported for some rows only, either as once, few or many, or as a class for expanded clones.

d_call,v_call,j_call,clone_size,cdr3_aa,cdr3_nt
.,TRBV7-3,TRBJ2-3,.,CASSPSVRYTDTQYF,TGTGCCAGCAGCCCCAGCGTCCGTTACACAGATACGCAGTATTTT
.,TRBV6-9,TRBJ2-7,.,CARLYEQYF,TGTGCCAGATTATACGAGCAGTACTTC
.,TRBV18,TRBJ1-1,.,CASSPQRVNTEAFF,TGTGCCAGCTCACCGCAACGGGTGAACACTGAAGCTTTCTTT
.,TRBV5-6,TRBJ1-5,.,CASSLVGLGNQPQHF,TGTGCCAGCAGCTTGGTCGGACTGGGAAATCAGCCCCAGCATTTT
TRBD2,TRBV19,TRBJ2-1,.,CASSIERLAGHLNEQFF,TGTGCCAGTAGTATAGAACGGCTAGCGGGGCATCTCAATGAGCAGTTCTTC
.,TRBV4-3,TRBJ1-2,.,CASSQDRQPNYGYTF,TGCGCCAGCAGCCAAGATCGACAGCCTAACTATGGCTACACCTTC
TRBD1,TRBV7-9,TRBJ2-7,.,CASSLGQGLSYEQYF,TGTGCCAGCAGCTTAGGACAGGGTCTGTCCTACGAGCAGTACTTC
.,TRBV30,TRBJ1-5,.,CAWSVVSWRVRSNQPQHF,TGTGCCTGGAGTGTCGTTTCTTGGAGGGTCCGGAGCAATCAGCCCCAGCATTTT
.,TRBV6-5,TRBJ1-1,.,CASSFRGGRTEAFF,TGTGCCAGCAGCTTCAGGGGTGGGCGGACTGAAGCTTTCTTT
TRBD2,TRBV13,TRBJ2-7,.,CASSPSGRIYEQYF,TGTGCCAGCAGCCCCAGCGGGAGGATCTACGAGCAGTACTTC
.,TRBV30,TRBJ2-7,.,CAWFETGSPNYEQYF,TGTGCCTGGTTTGAGACAGGTTCTCCGAACTACGAGCAGTACTTC
TRBD2,TRBV12-5,TRBJ2-1,.,CASGTGTSGGQGEQFF,TGTGCTAGTGGCACCGGGACTAGCGGGGGGCAGGGGGAGCAGTTCTTC
.,TRBV3-1/TRBV3-2,TRBJ2-7,.,CASSQDPSYEQYF,TGTGCCAGCAGCCAAGATCCTAGCTACGAGCAGTACTTC
.,TRBV6-5,TRBJ2-5,.,CASIPSQGGQETQYF,TGTGCCAGCATCCCCTCACAGGGAGGGCAAGAGACCCAGTACTTC
.,TRBV19,TRBJ1-2,.,CASRQGIGYTF,TGTGCCAGTAGACAGGGCATCGGCTACACCTTC
.,TRBV6-1,TRBJ1-2,.,CASSEAVAGANYGYTF,TGTGCCAGCAGTGAAGCTGTGGCAGGTGCTAACTATGGCTACACCTTC
.,TRBV15,TRBJ2-2,.,CATSREGAQNTGELFF,TGTGCCACCAGCAGAGAAGGAGCTCAGAACACCGGGGAGCTGTTTTTT
.,TRBV5-1,TRBJ2-3,.,CASISTDTQYF,TGCGCCAGTATCAGCACAGATACGCAGTATTTT
.,TRBV5-1,TRBJ1-2,.,CASSLGTEGYGYTF,TGCGCCAGCAGCTTGGGGACCGAGGGCTATGGCTACACCTTC
.,TRBV7-9,TRBJ1-2,.,CASSLSGEEDGYTF,TGTGCCAGCAGCCTCTCCGGAGAGGAGGATGGCTACACCTTC
TRBD2,TRBV4-3,TRBJ2-1,.,CASSQDLTSGGWNEQFF,TGCGCCAGCAGCCAAGACTTGACCAGCGGGGGATGGAATGAGCAGTTCTTC
.,TRBV7-2,TRBJ1-1,.,CASSLRQTLMNTEAFF,TGTGCCAGCAGCTTAAGACAGACACTAATGAACACTGAAGCTTTCTTT
TRBD1,TRBV24-1,TRBJ2-1,.,CATSGTGGNEQFF,TGTGCCACCTCGGGGACAGGGGGCAATGAGCAGTTCTTC
TRBD2,TRBV9,TRBJ2-1,.,CASSLRLAHNEQFF,TGTGCCAGCAGCCTGCGACTAGCTCACAATGAGCAGTTCTTC
.,TRBV4-3,TRBJ1-2,.,CASSQDLNGNGYTF,TGCGCCAGCAGCCAAGATCTAAACGGGAATGGCTACACCTTC
TRBD1,TRBV6-4,TRBJ2-3,.,CASSDGQGADTQYF,TGTGCCAGCAGTGACGGACAGGGGGCAGATACGCAGTATTTT
.,TRBV20-1,TRBJ2-7,.,CSAGAGDEQYF,TGCAGTGCTGGAGCAGGGGACGAGCAGTACTTC
.,TRBV20-1,TRBJ1-6,many,CSAAGISPLHF,TGCAGTGCTGCAGGGATTTCACCCCTCCACTTT
.,TRBV6-1,TRBJ2-7,.,CASTSSGEIGQYF,TGTGCCAGCACCTCCAGTGGGGAGATCGGGCAGTACTTC
TRBD1,TRBV5-1,TRBJ1-5,.,CASSLGQGDQPQHF,TGCGCCAGCAGCCTTGGGCAGGGGGATCAGCCCCAGCATTTT
.,TRBV7-6,TRBJ2-1,.,CASSALGGVHYNEQFF,TGTGCCAGCAGCGCACTGGGGGGAGTCCACTACAATGAGCAGTTCTTC
.,TRBV11-2,TRBJ2-5,.,CASSLGRGRGPRETQYF,TGTGCCAGCAGCTTAGGTCGCGGGCGGGGGCCACGAGAGACCCAGTACTTC
.,TRBV30,TRBJ1-1,.,CAWSRVLNTEAFF,TGTGCCTGGAGCCGGGTCTTGAACACTGAAGCTTTCTTT
.,TRBV10-3,TRBJ1-5,few,CAISDGESQPQHF,TGTGCCATCAGTGACGGGGAATCCCAGCCCCAGCATTTT
TRBD1,TRBV3-1/TRBV3-2,TRBJ1-2,few,CASSQDGNRGPYGYTF,TGTGCCAGCAGCCAAGATGGGAACAGGGGGCCGTATGGCTACACCTTC
TRBD2,TRBV19,TRBJ2-1,.,CASKIAGTYNEQFF,TGTGCCAGTAAAATAGCGGGAACCTACAATGAGCAGTTCTTC
.,TRBV6-6,TRBJ1-6,.,CASSYAGGESPLHF,TGTGCCAGCAGTTACGCCGGGGGAGAGTCACCCCTCCACTTT
.,TRBV19,TRBJ2-5,.,CASTASGGKTQYF,TGTGCCAGTACCGCCTCAGGGGGGAAGACCCAGTACTTC
.,TRBV6-5,TRBJ2-3,.,CASRGRGGFTDTQYF,TGTGCCAGCAGGGGAAGGGGGGGGTTCACAGATACGCAGTATTTT
TRBD2,TRBV5-1,TRBJ2-1,few,CASSFASGGNEQFF,TGCGCCAGCAGCTTCGCTAGCGGGGGAAATGAGCAGTTCTTC
TRBD1,TRBV18,TRBJ2-7,.,CASSPFGGTGLSEQYF,TGTGCCAGCTCCCCCTTCGGAGGGACAGGCCTCTCCGAGCAGTACTTC
TRBD2,TRBV7-9,TRBJ2-1,.,CASSFLRGAGEQFF,TGTGCCAGCAGCTTCCTGCGGGGGGCGGGTGAGCAGTTCTTC
.,TRBV4-3,TRBJ2-1,once,CASSLASQGTYNEQFF,TGCGCCAGCAGTCTGGCCTCACAGGGTACCTACAATGAGCAGTTCTTC
TRBD1,TRBV6-5,TRBJ1-5,.,CASSREKQGGQPQHF,TGTGCCAGCAGCCGGGAGAAGCAGGGGGGTCAGCCCCAGCATTTT
.,TRBV12-3/TRBV12-4,TRBJ1-2,.,CASSFRGGYTF,TGTGCCAGCAGTTTCAGGGGCGGCTACACCTTC
TRBD1,TRBV6-2/TRBV6-3,TRBJ1-1,.,CASSYSGQGANTEAFF,TGTGCCAGCAGTTACAGCGGACAGGGGGCCAACACTGAAGCTTTCTTT
.,TRBV3-1/TRBV3-2,TRBJ1-4,once,CASSQLSGGGEKLFF,TGTGCCAGCAGCCAACTTTCCGGAGGAGGTGAAAAACTGTTTTTT
.,TRBV2,TRBJ1-4,.,CASRRDNNEKLFF,TGTGCCAGCAGGAGGGACAATAATGAAAAACTGTTTTTT
.,TRBV4-1,TRBJ2-3,few,CASSQAMGLTGAWGTDTQYF,TGCGCCAGCAGCCAAGCCATGGGCCTTACAGGTGCCTGGGGCACAGATACGCAGTATTTT
.,TRBV5-1,TRBJ1-1,.,CASSLEAANTEAFF,TGCGCCAGCAGCTTGGAGGCGGCTAACACTGAAGCTTTCTTT
TRBD2,TRBV30,TRBJ2-7,.,CAWSGGGSSYEQYF,TGTGCCTGGAGTGGGGGAGGGAGCTCCTACGAGCAGTACTTC
.,TRBV29-1,TRBJ2-7,.,CSVGPGSSYEQYF,TGCAGCGTTGGGCCGGGGAGCTCCTACGAGCAGTACTTC
.,TRBV5-6,TRBJ1-1,.,CASSWTVNTEAFF,TGTGCCAGCAGCTGGACTGTAAACACTGAAGCTTTCTTT
.,TRBV14,TRBJ2-5,.,CASSQTLIGGAQYF,TGTGCCAGCAGCCAAACATTAATCGGGGGAGCCCAGTACTTC
.,TRBV3-1/TRBV3-2,TRBJ2-7,once,CASSQGLGSYEQYF,TGTGCCAGCAGCCAAGGACTAGGATCTTACGAGCAGTACTTC
.,TRBV29-1,TRBJ2-7,.,CSVSPYEQYF,TGCAGCGTTTCCCCTTACGAGCAGTACTTC
TRBD1,TRBV10-3,TRBJ1-6,.,CAISEQGSSYNSPLHF,TGTGCCATCAGTGAACAGGGGAGCTCCTATAATTCACCCCTCCACTTT
.,TRBV30,TRBJ1-2,.,CAWSRGNYGYTF,TGTGCCTGGAGTAGGGGGAACTATGGCTACACCTTC
TRBD1,TRBV6-1,TRBJ1-2,.,CASSEAPTSDRVGYTF,TGTGCCAGCAGTGAGGCCCCTACCTCGGACAGGGTTGGCTACACCTTC